These T cell receptor beta chains were read from a single sample in a study of blood T cell repertoires in COVID-19. Repertoires were generated with immunoSEQ multiplex PCR, while TCRdb's copy carries only in-frame clones and drops some. The data contain 200,000 to 250,000 clones, roughly 80% of them singletons. Sequences were obtained from peripheral blood. Receptors were obtained from a young woman with acute or convalescent COVID-19. Both conserved end residues are part of each CDR3. Each record gives: CDR3 protein, CDR3 DNA, V gene, clone size, J gene, D gene. D genes are given only for firm matches. Where a row states a size, it is once, few, many or the class of an expanded clone; other rows omit it.

cdr3_aa: CASSLLTLDRVNYGYTF
cdr3_nt: TGTGCCAGCAGTTTACTTACGCTGGACAGAGTTAACTATGGCTACACCTTC
v_call: TRBV27
clone_size: .
j_call: TRBJ1-2
d_call: .

cdr3_aa: CASSPTVTGGSYEQYF
cdr3_nt: TGTGCCAGCTCACCTACTGTGACAGGGGGTTCCTACGAGCAGTACTTC
v_call: TRBV18
clone_size: .
j_call: TRBJ2-7
d_call: TRBD1

cdr3_aa: CASSLGAGGSYEQYF
cdr3_nt: TGTGCCAGCAGCTTGGGGGCGGGAGGGTCCTACGAGCAGTACTTC
v_call: TRBV13
clone_size: .
j_call: TRBJ2-7
d_call: TRBD2

cdr3_aa: CSVRRTGDQPQHF
cdr3_nt: TGCAGCGTTAGACGGACAGGGGATCAGCCCCAGCATTTT
v_call: TRBV29-1
clone_size: .
j_call: TRBJ1-5
d_call: TRBD1

cdr3_aa: CASSYSGQGKRGYTF
cdr3_nt: TGTGCCAGCAGTTACTCGGGACAGGGTAAAAGGGGCTACACCTTC
v_call: TRBV6-5
clone_size: .
j_call: TRBJ1-2
d_call: TRBD1

cdr3_aa: CASSSPGLTSYNEQFF
cdr3_nt: TGTGCCAGCAGCTCACCGGGACTCACATCTTACAATGAGCAGTTCTTC
v_call: TRBV7-3
clone_size: .
j_call: TRBJ2-1
d_call: .

cdr3_aa: CASSEYRDTNYGYTF
cdr3_nt: TGTGCCAGCAGTGAATACCGGGACACGAACTATGGCTACACCTTC
v_call: TRBV6-1
clone_size: .
j_call: TRBJ1-2
d_call: .

cdr3_aa: CSASTPPLNTEAFF
cdr3_nt: TGCAGTGCTAGTACACCGCCCCTGAACACTGAAGCTTTCTTT
v_call: TRBV20-1
clone_size: .
j_call: TRBJ1-1
d_call: .

cdr3_aa: CASSASGTGGPGELFF
cdr3_nt: TGTGCCAGCAGCGCTTCCGGGACAGGGGGTCCCGGGGAGCTGTTTTTT
v_call: TRBV9
clone_size: .
j_call: TRBJ2-2
d_call: TRBD1

cdr3_aa: CASSRTGFLGYTF
cdr3_nt: TGTGCCAGCAGCCGGACAGGGTTTCTTGGCTACACCTTC
v_call: TRBV6-5
clone_size: .
j_call: TRBJ1-2
d_call: TRBD1

cdr3_aa: CASSSAGGKRNEQFF
cdr3_nt: TGTGCCAGCAGCTCAGCGGGCGGGAAGCGAAATGAGCAGTTCTTC
v_call: TRBV7-2
clone_size: .
j_call: TRBJ2-1
d_call: .

cdr3_aa: CATSDPGTGGWETQYF
cdr3_nt: TGTGCCACCAGTGACCCTGGGACAGGGGGGTGGGAGACCCAGTACTTC
v_call: TRBV24-1
clone_size: .
j_call: TRBJ2-5
d_call: TRBD1

cdr3_aa: CASSDRPGGTSNQPQHF
cdr3_nt: TGTGCCAGTAGCGATCGCCCAGGGGGCACCAGCAATCAGCCCCAGCATTTT
v_call: TRBV19
clone_size: .
j_call: TRBJ1-5
d_call: TRBD1

cdr3_aa: CASSKKGDVLAGPSYEQYF
cdr3_nt: TGTGCCAGCAGCAAAAAAGGGGACGTACTAGCGGGTCCTTCCTACGAGCAGTACTTC
v_call: TRBV21-1
clone_size: few
j_call: TRBJ2-7
d_call: .

cdr3_aa: CATRVQGGRGYTF
cdr3_nt: TGTGCCACCAGAGTACAGGGCGGCAGAGGCTACACCTTC
v_call: TRBV24-1
clone_size: .
j_call: TRBJ1-2
d_call: .

cdr3_aa: CASSLDLGSLSYNEQFF
cdr3_nt: TGTGCCAGCAGCTTGGACCTCGGGAGCCTCTCCTACAATGAGCAGTTCTTC
v_call: TRBV5-4
clone_size: .
j_call: TRBJ2-1
d_call: .

cdr3_aa: CASSPNSGALDYGYTF
cdr3_nt: TGTGCCAGCAGCCCGAATTCTGGGGCGCTGGACTATGGCTACACCTTC
v_call: TRBV11-2
clone_size: .
j_call: TRBJ1-2
d_call: .

cdr3_aa: CASSYGLSGLDSDEQFF
cdr3_nt: TGTGCCAGCAGTTACGGCCTTTCTGGGCTAGATAGCGATGAGCAGTTCTTC
v_call: TRBV6-2/TRBV6-3
clone_size: .
j_call: TRBJ2-1
d_call: .

cdr3_aa: CASSLYQGSPQPQHF
cdr3_nt: TGTGCCAGCAGTTTATATCAGGGATCGCCGCAGCCCCAGCATTTT
v_call: TRBV27
clone_size: .
j_call: TRBJ1-5
d_call: .

cdr3_aa: CASSMGQRAYGYTF
cdr3_nt: TGTGCCAGTAGTATGGGACAGAGGGCGTATGGCTACACCTTC
v_call: TRBV19
clone_size: .
j_call: TRBJ1-2
d_call: TRBD1

cdr3_aa: CASSSTLIGGYTF
cdr3_nt: TGTGCCAGCAGTTCAACGTTGATCGGTGGCTACACCTTC
v_call: TRBV28
clone_size: once
j_call: TRBJ1-2
d_call: .

cdr3_aa: CASSELYSQGSSYNEQFF
cdr3_nt: TGTGCCAGCAGTGAACTTTATAGCCAGGGATCTTCCTACAATGAGCAGTTCTTC
v_call: TRBV25-1
clone_size: .
j_call: TRBJ2-1
d_call: .

cdr3_aa: CASSRELAGAFNEQFF
cdr3_nt: TGCGCCAGCAGCCGGGAACTAGCGGGAGCCTTCAATGAGCAGTTCTTC
v_call: TRBV5-1
clone_size: few
j_call: TRBJ2-1
d_call: TRBD2

cdr3_aa: CASPTTEQETQYF
cdr3_nt: TGTGCCAGCCCAACGACAGAGCAAGAGACCCAGTACTTC
v_call: TRBV18
clone_size: .
j_call: TRBJ2-5
d_call: .

cdr3_aa: CASSEDYNSYEQYF
cdr3_nt: TGCGCCAGCAGTGAGGACTACAACTCCTACGAGCAGTACTTC
v_call: TRBV10-2
clone_size: once
j_call: TRBJ2-7
d_call: .

cdr3_aa: CASSQGLASYNEQFF
cdr3_nt: TGTGCCAGCAGCCAAGGGTTAGCTTCCTACAATGAGCAGTTCTTC
v_call: TRBV14
clone_size: .
j_call: TRBJ2-1
d_call: .

cdr3_aa: CASSYSRFEKLFF
cdr3_nt: TGTGCCAGCAGTTACTCGAGGTTTGAAAAACTGTTTTTT
v_call: TRBV6-5
clone_size: .
j_call: TRBJ1-4
d_call: .

cdr3_aa: CASTELGTSNEQFF
cdr3_nt: TGTGCCAGCACCGAACTTGGGACTAGCAATGAGCAGTTCTTC
v_call: TRBV7-9
clone_size: .
j_call: TRBJ2-1
d_call: TRBD2

cdr3_aa: CASIRPGLSAYEQYF
cdr3_nt: TGTGCCAGCATCAGACCGGGACTTTCCGCCTACGAGCAGTACTTC
v_call: TRBV28
clone_size: .
j_call: TRBJ2-7
d_call: .

cdr3_aa: CASNQGPNTEAFF
cdr3_nt: TGTGCCAGCAATCAGGGCCCGAACACTGAAGCTTTCTTT
v_call: TRBV7-9
clone_size: .
j_call: TRBJ1-1
d_call: .

cdr3_aa: CASSLVFGYEQYF
cdr3_nt: TGTGCCAGCAGCTTAGTATTCGGGTACGAGCAGTACTTC
v_call: TRBV7-9
clone_size: .
j_call: TRBJ2-7
d_call: .

cdr3_aa: CASSTGGAYNEQFF
cdr3_nt: TGTGCCAGCAGCACAGGGGGCGCCTACAATGAGCAGTTCTTC
v_call: TRBV11-3
clone_size: .
j_call: TRBJ2-1
d_call: TRBD1

cdr3_aa: CASRGKRLASQETQYF
cdr3_nt: TGTGCCAGCAGGGGGAAGAGACTAGCCTCCCAGGAGACCCAGTACTTC
v_call: TRBV2
clone_size: .
j_call: TRBJ2-5
d_call: TRBD2